What follows describes a single T cell receptor (beta chain). What it recognizes is unknown. The data were taken from a study of cytomegalovirus exposure and HLA in healthy donors. The V end was cut by 7 bases, the J end by 7 bases, with 10 bases between. This CDR3 is built from 10 residues. Germline-derived CDR1 and CDR2 are DFQATT and SNEGSKA (reference sequence). General study results and limits: A later analysis linked fewer than 20,000 TCR beta sequences to HLA alleles at 0.05 false discovery rate.

In the PCR, 60 Vbeta and 13 Jbeta primers were used. Data came from immunoSEQ multiplex PCR; TCRdb stores just in-frame clones and leaves some out. This table holds 180,000 or so clones, roughly 70% found once. The receptor was isolated from a male donor in good health and CMV-seronegative. The chain combines TRBV20-1 with TRBJ1-2; no clear D. The sequencing sample was made of PBMCs. CDR3 sequence reads: CSVPRFGYTF. Written as DNA, the CDR3 is TGCAGTGTCCCCCGGTTTGGCTACACCTTC.